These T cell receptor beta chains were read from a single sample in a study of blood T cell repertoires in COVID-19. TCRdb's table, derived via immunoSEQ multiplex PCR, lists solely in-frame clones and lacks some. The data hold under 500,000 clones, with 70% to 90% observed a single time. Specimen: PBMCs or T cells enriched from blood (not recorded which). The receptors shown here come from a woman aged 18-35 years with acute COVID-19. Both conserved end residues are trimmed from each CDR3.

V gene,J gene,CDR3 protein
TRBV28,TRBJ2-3,ASREVSGTRITDTQY
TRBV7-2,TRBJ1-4,ASTVGGSEKLF
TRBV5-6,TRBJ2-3,ASSLASWGGAGTDTQY
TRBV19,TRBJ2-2,ASSARDRVVTGELF
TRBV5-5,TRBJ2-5,ASSLSDPNRGRQETQY
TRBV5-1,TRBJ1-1,ASSFATSSGEGTEAF
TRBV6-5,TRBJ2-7,ASSPDGTGPYEQY
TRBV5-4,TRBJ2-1,ASSLTGRGVSDWINEQF
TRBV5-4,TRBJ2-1,ASSFEAPPVDEQF
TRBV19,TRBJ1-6,ASSGQGGNSPLH
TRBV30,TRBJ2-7,AWSVLSGEQY
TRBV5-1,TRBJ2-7,ASSLNTHEQY
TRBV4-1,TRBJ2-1,ASSPGETTGLEEQF
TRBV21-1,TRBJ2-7,ASSKVPQGAKVAQGKCCEQY
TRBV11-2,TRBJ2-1,ASSSPREQF
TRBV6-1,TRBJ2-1,ASSGQRQGAYNEQF
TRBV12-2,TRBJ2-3,ASRLGKVSAGAVADTQY
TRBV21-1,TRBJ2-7,ASGTGDFYEQY
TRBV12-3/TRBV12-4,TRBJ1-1,ASSKTEEAF
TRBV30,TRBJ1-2,AWTLGVYGYT
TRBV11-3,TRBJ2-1,ASSTSGIVEQF
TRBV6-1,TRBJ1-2,ASSEKSQGGYGYT
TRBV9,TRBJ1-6,ASSVAPTGGHNNSPLH
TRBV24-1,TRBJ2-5,ATSDSGGQEETQY